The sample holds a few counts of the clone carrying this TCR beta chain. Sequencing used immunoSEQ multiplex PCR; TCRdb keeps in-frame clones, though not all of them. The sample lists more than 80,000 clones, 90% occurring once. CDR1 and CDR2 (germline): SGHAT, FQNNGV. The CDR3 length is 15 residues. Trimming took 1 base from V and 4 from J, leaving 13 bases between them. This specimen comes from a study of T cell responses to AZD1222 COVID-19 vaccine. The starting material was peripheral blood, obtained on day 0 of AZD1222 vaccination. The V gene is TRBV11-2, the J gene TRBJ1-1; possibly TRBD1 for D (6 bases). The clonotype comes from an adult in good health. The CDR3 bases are TGTGCCAGCAGCTTAGTGGTACAGGGCGGCACTGAAGCTTTCTTT. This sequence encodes CASSLVVQGGTEAFF.